These 27 T cell receptor beta chains originate from one sample sequenced in a study of shared clonotypes between healthy human individuals. Generated by immunoSEQ multiplex PCR, the TCRdb table keeps only in-frame clones and is missing some. The top ten hold almost 0.9% of the sample, which has about a million clones, approximately 80% seen once. Sample: memory CD4+ T cells from PBMCs. Subset described: CD45RA-negative fraction. These receptors originate from a man between 18 and 29 years old in good health. Some clones in this sample may be carry-over from other donors' samples.

The V call is TRBV6-5, the J call TRBJ1-2, with D maybe TRBD1 (6 bases). Germline CDR1 reads MNHEY; CDR2 reads SVGAGI. The CDR3 length is 16 residues. The ends were cut back, 0 bases at V and 0 bases at J, with 11 bases in the middle. This CDR3 is CASSYSGGSANYGYTF. CDR3 bases: TGTGCCAGCAGTTACTCAGGGGGGTCCGCTAACTATGGCTACACCTTC.

In this sample, this clone turned up once. Other nucleotide sequences in the sample specify the same CDR3. The chain has TRBV19 and TRBJ2-7; 9 bases align to TRBD1. The V and J ends lost 5 bases and 2 bases, in that order; junction bases with no gene match: 4. Germline V gene sequence: CDR1 LNHDA, CDR2 SQIVND (reference sequence). The CDR3 is made up of 14 amino acids. CDR3 region: CASSPRTGAYEQYF. CDR3 sequence (DNA): TGTGCCAGTAGTCCACGGACAGGGGCCTACGAGCAGTACTTC.

The V call is TRBV7-2, the J call TRBJ2-4, with D unresolved. The CDR3 is 16 residues long. The germline V gene encodes CDR1 SGHTA and CDR2 FQGNSA. V lost 1 base and J 0 bases, leaving 10 bases between the germline ends. The CDR3 region has the DNA TGTGCCAGCAGCTTAGGAAGGGTCCTAGCCAAAAACATTCAGTACTTC. Amino acid sequence: CASSLGRVLAKNIQYF.

This rearrangement joins TRBV9 to TRBJ2-5; no clear D. From germline, CDR1 is SGDLS and CDR2 YYNGEE. V gave up 0 bases and J gave up 2 bases, with 17 bases separating them. CDR3 length: 17 residues. For the CDR3, the DNA is TGTGCCAGCAGCGTAGGAGCACGCTGGACGGGTCAAGAGACCCAGTACTTC. It translates to CASSVGARWTGQETQYF.

The chain combines TRBV28 with TRBJ1-3; D is undetermined. CDR1 is MDHEN and CDR2 is SYDVKM in the germline V gene. V shed 8 bases and J shed 0 bases, with 14 bases lying between them. This CDR3 comprises 15 residues. The CDR3 loop is CASQKGGSSGNTIYF. The CDR3 nucleotides read TGTGCCAGCCAAAAGGGTGGAAGCTCTGGAAACACCATATATTTT.

The V and J genes are TRBV5-4 and TRBJ1-2; 10 nucleotides align to TRBD1. The CDR3 has 15 residues. The junction had 5 bases not matched to a gene; V was cut back by 6 bases and J by 0 bases. In germline, CDR1 is SGHNT, CDR2 YYREEE (reference sequence). CDR3 sequence (DNA): TGTGCCAGCAACTGGGGGACAGGGGCTAACTATGGCTACACCTTC. Its translation is CASNWGTGANYGYTF.

V is TRBV30 and J is TRBJ2-7, with D hard to call. CDR1 and CDR2 (germline): GTSNPN, SVGIG (reference sequence). The ends were cut back, 2 bases at V and 0 bases at J, with 8 bases in the middle. The CDR3 runs 13 residues. CDR3 sequence reads: CAWSFWNSYEQYF. CDR3 DNA: TGTGCCTGGAGTTTTTGGAACTCCTACGAGCAGTACTTC. Full variable domain (missing parts from reference TRBV30 and TRBJ2-7): SQTIHQWPATLVQPVGSPLSLECTVEGTSNPNLYWYRQAAGRGLQLLFYSVGIGQISSEVPQNLSASRPQDRQFILSSKKLLLSDSGFYLCAWSFWNSYEQYFGPGTRLTVT.

CDR3 in amino acids: CASSLIAGSLYF. CDR3 bases: TGTGCCAGCAGTTTGATAGCGGGGTCCTTATATTTT. This chain uses TRBV11-1 with TRBJ2-3, with 8 bases aligning to TRBD2. Germline trimming cut 6 bases from V and 15 bases from J; bases unmatched to any gene: 11. Germline values: CDR1 SGHAT, CDR2 FQDESV (reference sequence). CDR3 length: 12 amino acids.

Many counts were recorded for this clone. At the DNA level, this CDR3 is encoded by other sequences in the same sample as well. J is TRBJ1-1 and V is TRBV7-2; maybe TRBD1 (6 bases). V lost 4 bases, J lost 1 base, and 7 bases lay in between. The CDR3 runs to 13 residues. The V gene's germline CDR1 is SGHTA and CDR2 FQGNSA. In DNA form, the CDR3 reads TGTGCCAGCAGCTCGGACAGGAACACTGAAGCTTTCTTT. It is translated as CASSSDRNTEAFF.

The chain uses TRBV5-6 and TRBJ1-3, with a possible D match to TRBD1 (6 bases). V shed 4 bases and J shed 4 bases, with 15 bases lying between them. The CDR3 loop spans 15 amino acids. In germline, CDR1 is SGHDT, CDR2 YYEEEE. CDR3 residues: CASSAIQGGGNTIYF. The CDR3 bases are TGTGCCAGCAGCGCAATACAGGGTGGGGGAAACACCATATATTTT.

The chain uses TRBV30 and TRBJ2-7, with a tentative D call TRBD2 (6 bases). The CDR3 consists of 12 residues. Germline lookup yields CDR1 GTSNPN and CDR2 SVGIG (reference sequence). The V and J ends lost 5 bases and 3 bases respectively, with 11 bases between them. The CDR3 DNA sequence: TGTGCCTGGGGAACCGGGGGCTACGAGCAGTACTTC. This encodes CAWGTGGYEQYF.

The chain carries TRBV30 and TRBJ2-1, with 9 bases aligning to TRBD2. This CDR3 has 15 amino acids. Per germline, CDR1 GTSNPN and CDR2 SVGIG (reference sequence). Trimming took 0 bases from V and 7 from J; bases not matched to a gene: 7. CDR3 loop: CAWSVRSGSGNEQFF. The DNA for the CDR3 is TGTGCCTGGAGTGTCCGTAGCGGGAGTGGAAATGAGCAGTTCTTC.

The chain carries TRBV5-5 and TRBJ2-1; D unclear. The CDR3 is made up of 12 amino acids. Germline V gene lookup returns CDR1 SGHKS and CDR2 YYEKEE (reference sequence). The germline V and J ends were trimmed by 1 base and 8 bases, with 7 bases remaining between them. The CDR3 DNA is TGTGCCAGCAGCTTGTTAGGGTATGAGCAGTTCTTC. This codes for CASSLLGYEQFF.

The rearrangement joins TRBV6-1 to TRBJ2-3; 10 bases align to TRBD2. CDR1 is MNHNS and CDR2 is SASEGT in the germline V gene. This CDR3 region has 15 residues. The trim removed 6 bases at V and 4 bases at J, leaving 7 bases unmatched. The CDR3 nucleotides read TGTGCCAGCAGAAACCTAGCGGGAGAGTCAGATACGCAGTATTTT. It encodes CASRNLAGESDTQYF.

The chain combines TRBV29-1 with TRBJ1-1; D uncertain. V was shortened by 7 bases and J by 3 bases, with 18 bases between the two germline ends. Germline CDR1 and CDR2: SQVTM and ANQGSEA. This CDR3 spans 14 amino acids. The CDR3 sequence is CSAAERVPDTEAFF. CDR3 sequence (DNA): TGCAGCGCTGCCGAAAGGGTGCCGGACACTGAAGCTTTCTTT.

The chain joins TRBV11-1 to TRBJ1-1; 11 nucleotides line up with TRBD1. The V gene's germline CDR1 is SGHAT and CDR2 FQDESV (reference sequence). The CDR3 has 13 residues. After removal of 5 bases from V and 10 bases from J, the junction contained 6 bases not matched to a gene. The CDR3 DNA reads as TGTGCCAGCAGCGTATGGACAGGGGGCAGAGCTTTCTTT. Amino acid sequence: CASSVWTGGRAFF.

V gene TRBV7-9 combines with J gene TRBJ1-2, with D uncertain. Germline-derived CDR1 and CDR2 are SEHNR and FQNEAQ (reference sequence). The CDR3 is 15 amino acids. Trimming cost V 5 bases and J 2 bases, with 15 bases left between them. DNA for the CDR3: TGTGCCAGCAGCGCGAAGTGGGAGTCGAACTATGGCTACACCTTC. Amino acids: CASSAKWESNYGYTF. The full variable domain, with the rest looked up from reference TRBV7-9 and TRBJ1-2, is DTGVSQNPRHKITKRGQNVTFRCDPISEHNRLYWYRQTLGQGPEFLTYFQNEAQLEKSRLLSDRFSAERPKGSFSTLEIQRTEQGDSAMYLCASSAKWESNYGYTFGSGTRLTVV.

The chain combines TRBV2 with TRBJ1-5; possibly TRBD1 for D (5 bases). V was shortened by 5 bases and J by 4 bases, with 18 bases between the two germline ends. The CDR3 has 16 residues. Germline V gene lookup returns CDR1 SNHLY and CDR2 FYNNEI. CDR3 amino acids: CASSWGRPSSNQPQHF. CDR3 coding DNA: TGTGCCAGCAGTTGGGGCAGGCCCTCGTCTAATCAGCCCCAGCATTTT.

The rearrangement uses TRBV4-1 and TRBJ2-3, with a tentative D call TRBD2 (6 bases). The germline V and J ends were trimmed by 1 base and 2 bases, with 7 bases remaining between them. This CDR3 region has 14 residues. Germline CDR1 and CDR2: MGHRA and YSYEKL. For the CDR3, the DNA is TGCGCCAGCAGCCAAGCGGGAGACACAGATACGCAGTATTTT. Protein: CASSQAGDTDTQYF.

This clone has only one observation. The rearrangement links TRBV28 to TRBJ2-7, with 10 bases lining up with TRBD2. The CDR3 has 14 amino acids. V shed 5 bases and J 1 base; nucleotides not matched to a gene: 2. Germline V lookup: CDR1 MDHEN, CDR2 SYDVKM. The CDR3 protein is CASSIAGGSYEQYF. The CDR3 coding sequence is TGTGCCAGCAGTATAGCGGGAGGTTCCTACGAGCAGTACTTC. Full variable domain (missing parts from reference TRBV28 and TRBJ2-7): DVKVTQSSRYLVKRTGEKVFLECVQDMDHENMFWYRQDPGLGLRLIYFSYDVKMKEKGDIPEGYSVSREKKERFSLILESASTNQTSMYLCASSIAGGSYEQYFGPGTRLTVT.

The chain is built from TRBV19 and TRBJ1-1; 7 nucleotides align to TRBD1. V was clipped by 5 bases and J by 4 bases; unmatched bases: 4. The CDR3 contains 13 residues. Per the germline V gene, CDR1 is LNHDA and CDR2 is SQIVND (reference sequence). CDR3 protein: CASSPRDSTEAFF. The CDR3 bases are TGTGCCAGTAGTCCTCGGGACAGCACTGAAGCTTTCTTT.

This chain connects TRBV5-1 to TRBJ2-7, with 11 bases lining up with TRBD2. The germline V gene has CDR1 SGHRS and CDR2 YFSETQ. The CDR3 length is 15 residues. V lost 5 bases, J lost 3 bases, and 7 bases stayed unmatched. CDR3 bases: TGCGCCAGCAGGAGTAGCGGGAGGGCCCTCTACGAGCAGTACTTC. Its protein is CASRSSGRALYEQYF. The whole variable domain, filled in from reference TRBV5-1 and TRBJ2-7, reads KAGVTQTPRYLIKTRGQQVTLSCSPISGHRSVSWYQQTPGQGLQFLFEYFSETQRNKGNFPGRFSGRQFSNSRSEMNVSTLELGDSALYLCASRSSGRALYEQYFGPGTRLTVT.

The gene calls are TRBV4-3 and TRBJ2-6, with a weak D call TRBD1 (5 bases). The CDR3 sequence is 16 residues long. Germline V lookup: CDR1 LGHNA, CDR2 YSLEER. The V end was cut by 0 bases, the J end by 0 bases, with 6 bases between. CDR3 residues: CASSQERGSGANVLTF. CDR3 DNA sequence: TGCGCCAGCAGCCAAGAAAGGGGCTCTGGGGCCAACGTCCTGACTTTC.

CDR3 in amino acids: CASSLPRPTYEQYF. In DNA form, the CDR3 reads TGCGCCAGCAGCTTGCCTAGACCGACCTACGAGCAGTACTTC. V is TRBV5-1 and J is TRBJ2-7; D remains unclear. This CDR3 region has 14 residues. From germline, CDR1 is SGHRS and CDR2 YFSETQ. V was clipped by 1 base and J by 2 bases, with 10 bases between them.

The chain carries TRBV6-1 and TRBJ1-2; D gene uncertain. This CDR3 has 11 amino acids. V gave up 6 bases and J gave up 4 bases, with 6 bases separating them. The germline gives CDR1 MNHNS, CDR2 SASEGT. The chain's CDR3 is CASREFYGYTF. CDR3 sequence (DNA): TGTGCCAGCAGGGAGTTCTATGGCTACACCTTC.

About this clone itself: Other DNA sequences in this specimen translate into the identical CDR3. The CDR3 region is CASSDYEQYF. CDR3 DNA: TGTGCCAGCAGTGACTACGAGCAGTACTTC. The chain couples TRBV28 to TRBJ2-7, with D unresolved. The CDR3 has 10 amino acids. Germline V gene data show CDR1 as MDHEN and CDR2 as SYDVKM. The V end lost 5 bases, the J end lost 3 bases, and 2 bases lay between the germline ends.

The rearrangement links TRBV5-1 to TRBJ2-5; 10 bases agree with TRBD2. CDR3 length: 14 residues. V trimming: 5 bases; J trimming: 7 bases; junction bases outside the gene matches: 8. The germline V gene has CDR1 SGHRS and CDR2 YFSETQ. The CDR3 nucleotides are TGCGCCAGCAGACCTCGCGAGCGGGAGGGGACCCAGTACTTC. It codes for CASRPREREGTQYF.